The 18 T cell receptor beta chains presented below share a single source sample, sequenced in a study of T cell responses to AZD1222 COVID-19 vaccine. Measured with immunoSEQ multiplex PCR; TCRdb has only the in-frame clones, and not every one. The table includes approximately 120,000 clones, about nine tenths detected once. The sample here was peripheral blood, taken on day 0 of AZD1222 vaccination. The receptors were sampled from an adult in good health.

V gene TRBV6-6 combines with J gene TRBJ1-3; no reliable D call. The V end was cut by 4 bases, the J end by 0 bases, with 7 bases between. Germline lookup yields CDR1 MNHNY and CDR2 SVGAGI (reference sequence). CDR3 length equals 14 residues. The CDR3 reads CASSSGSSGNTIYF. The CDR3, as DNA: TGTGCCAGCAGTTCCGGGAGCTCTGGAAACACCATATATTTT.

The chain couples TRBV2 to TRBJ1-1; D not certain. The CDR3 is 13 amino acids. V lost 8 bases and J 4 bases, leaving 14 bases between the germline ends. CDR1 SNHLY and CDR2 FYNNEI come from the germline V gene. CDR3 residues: CASRRLSGTEAFF. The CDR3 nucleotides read TGTGCCAGCCGGCGTCTTTCTGGCACTGAAGCTTTCTTT.

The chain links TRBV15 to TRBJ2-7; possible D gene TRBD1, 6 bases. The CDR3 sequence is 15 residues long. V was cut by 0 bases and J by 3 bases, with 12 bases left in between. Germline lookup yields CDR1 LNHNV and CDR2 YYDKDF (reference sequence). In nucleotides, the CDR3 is TGTGCCACCAGCAGAGATCAGGGCAGGGGCTACGAGCAGTACTTC. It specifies CATSRDQGRGYEQYF.

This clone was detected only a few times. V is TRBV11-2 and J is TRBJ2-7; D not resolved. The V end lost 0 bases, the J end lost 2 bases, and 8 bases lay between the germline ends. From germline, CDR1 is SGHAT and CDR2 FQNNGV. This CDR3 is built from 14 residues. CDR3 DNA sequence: TGTGCCAGCAGCTTAGATCCAGGAGCCTACGAGCAGTACTTC. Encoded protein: CASSLDPGAYEQYF.

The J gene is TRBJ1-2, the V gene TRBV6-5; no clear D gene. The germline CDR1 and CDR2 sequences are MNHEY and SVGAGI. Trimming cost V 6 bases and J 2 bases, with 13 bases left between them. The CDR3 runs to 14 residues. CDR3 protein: CASRGRTQNYGYTF. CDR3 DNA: TGTGCCAGCAGGGGTCGGACGCAGAACTATGGCTACACCTTC.

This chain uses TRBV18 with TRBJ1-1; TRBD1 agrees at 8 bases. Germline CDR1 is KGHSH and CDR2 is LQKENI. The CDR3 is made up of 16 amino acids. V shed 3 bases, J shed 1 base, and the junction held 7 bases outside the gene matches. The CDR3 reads CASSPAEDRGNTEAFF. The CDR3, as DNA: TGTGCCAGCTCACCGGCCGAAGACAGGGGGAACACTGAAGCTTTCTTT.

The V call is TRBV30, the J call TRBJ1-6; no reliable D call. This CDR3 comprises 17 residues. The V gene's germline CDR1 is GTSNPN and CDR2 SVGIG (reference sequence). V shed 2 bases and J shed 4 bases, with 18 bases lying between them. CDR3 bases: TGTGCCTGGAGTTCGTACAGTGGCCCGTCTTATAATTCACCCCTCCACTTT. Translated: CAWSSYSGPSYNSPLHF.

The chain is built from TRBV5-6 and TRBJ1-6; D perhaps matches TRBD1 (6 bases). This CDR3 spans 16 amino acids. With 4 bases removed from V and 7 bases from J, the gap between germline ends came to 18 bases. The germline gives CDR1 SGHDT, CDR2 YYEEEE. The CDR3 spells CASSPTGFWFNSPLHF. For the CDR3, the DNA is TGTGCCAGCAGCCCTACAGGGTTTTGGTTCAATTCACCCCTCCACTTT. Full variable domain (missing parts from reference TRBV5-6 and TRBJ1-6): DAGVTQSPTHLIKTRGQQVTLRCSPKSGHDTVSWYQQALGQGPQFIFQYYEEEERQRGNFPDRFSGHQFPNYSSELNVNALLLGDSALYLCASSPTGFWFNSPLHFGNGTRLTVT.

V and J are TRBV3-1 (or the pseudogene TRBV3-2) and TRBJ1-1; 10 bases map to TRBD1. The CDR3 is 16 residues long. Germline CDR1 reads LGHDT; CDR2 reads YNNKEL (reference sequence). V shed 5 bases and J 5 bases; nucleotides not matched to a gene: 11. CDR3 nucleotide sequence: TGTGCCAGCAGCTCAGGGGCGACAGGGGGCTGGACTGAAGCTTTCTTT. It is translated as CASSSGATGGWTEAFF.

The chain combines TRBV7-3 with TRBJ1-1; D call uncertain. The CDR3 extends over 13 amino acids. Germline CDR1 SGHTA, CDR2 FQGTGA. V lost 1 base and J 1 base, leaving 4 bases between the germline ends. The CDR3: CASSLSKNTEAFF. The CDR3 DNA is TGTGCCAGCAGCTTAAGCAAGAACACTGAAGCTTTCTTT.

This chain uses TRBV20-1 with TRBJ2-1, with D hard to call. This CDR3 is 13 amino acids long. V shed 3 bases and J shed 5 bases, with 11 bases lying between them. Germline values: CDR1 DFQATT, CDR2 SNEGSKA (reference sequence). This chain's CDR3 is CSASPGPHNEQFF. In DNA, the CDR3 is TGCAGTGCTAGTCCCGGGCCACACAATGAGCAGTTCTTC.

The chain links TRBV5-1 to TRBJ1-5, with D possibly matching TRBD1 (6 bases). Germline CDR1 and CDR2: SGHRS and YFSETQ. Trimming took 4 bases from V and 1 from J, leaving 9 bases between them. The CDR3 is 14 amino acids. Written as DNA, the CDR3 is TGCGCCAGCAGCCCGGACAGCAGCAATCAGCCCCAGCATTTT. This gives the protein CASSPDSSNQPQHF.

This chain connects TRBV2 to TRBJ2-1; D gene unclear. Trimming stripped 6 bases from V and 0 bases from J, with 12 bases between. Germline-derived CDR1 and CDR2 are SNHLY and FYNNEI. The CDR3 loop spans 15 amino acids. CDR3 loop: CASRLGGSSYNEQFF. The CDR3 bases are TGTGCCAGCAGGCTAGGCGGAAGCTCCTACAATGAGCAGTTCTTC. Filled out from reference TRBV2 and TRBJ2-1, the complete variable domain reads EPEVTQTPSHQVTQMGQEVILRCVPISNHLYFYWYRQILGQKVEFLVSFYNNEISEKSEIFDDQFSVERPDGSNFTLKIRSTKLEDSAMYFCASRLGGSSYNEQFFGPGTRLTVL.

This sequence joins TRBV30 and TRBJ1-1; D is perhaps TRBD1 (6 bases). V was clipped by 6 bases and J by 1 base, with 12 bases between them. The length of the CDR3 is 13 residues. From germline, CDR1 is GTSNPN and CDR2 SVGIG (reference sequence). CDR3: CACRGLSNTEAFF. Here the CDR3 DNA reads TGTGCCTGCAGGGGACTTTCGAACACTGAAGCTTTCTTT.

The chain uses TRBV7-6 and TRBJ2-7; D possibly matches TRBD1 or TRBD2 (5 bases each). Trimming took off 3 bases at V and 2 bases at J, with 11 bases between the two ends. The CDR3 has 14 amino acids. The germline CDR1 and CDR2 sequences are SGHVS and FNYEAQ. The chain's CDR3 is CASSLGTQTYEQYF. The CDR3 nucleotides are TGTGCCAGCAGCTTGGGGACCCAGACCTACGAGCAGTACTTC.

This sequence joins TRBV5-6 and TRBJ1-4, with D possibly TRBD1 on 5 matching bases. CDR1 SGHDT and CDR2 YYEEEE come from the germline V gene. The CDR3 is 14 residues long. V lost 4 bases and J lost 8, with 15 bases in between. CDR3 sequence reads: CASSTFTGWEKLFF. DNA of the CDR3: TGTGCCAGCAGCACCTTTACAGGTTGGGAAAAACTGTTTTTT. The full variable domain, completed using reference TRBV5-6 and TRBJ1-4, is DAGVTQSPTHLIKTRGQQVTLRCSPKSGHDTVSWYQQALGQGPQFIFQYYEEEERQRGNFPDRFSGHQFPNYSSELNVNALLLGDSALYLCASSTFTGWEKLFFGSGTQLSVL.

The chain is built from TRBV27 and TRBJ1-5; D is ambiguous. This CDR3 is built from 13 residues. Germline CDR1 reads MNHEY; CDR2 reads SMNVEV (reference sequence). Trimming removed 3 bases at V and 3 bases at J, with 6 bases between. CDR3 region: CASSLEFNQPQHF. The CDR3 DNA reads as TGTGCCAGCAGTTTGGAGTTCAATCAGCCCCAGCATTTT.

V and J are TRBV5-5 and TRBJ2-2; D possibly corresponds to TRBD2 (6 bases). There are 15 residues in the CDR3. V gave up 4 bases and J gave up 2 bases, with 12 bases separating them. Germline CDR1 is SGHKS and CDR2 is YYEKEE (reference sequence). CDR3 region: CASSRGFLNTGELFF. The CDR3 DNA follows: TGTGCCAGCAGCCGGGGGTTTCTAAACACCGGGGAGCTGTTTTTT.